The 13 T cell receptor beta chains listed next were all sequenced from one sample in a study of blood T cell repertoires in COVID-19 (dated by TCRdb to about 2020). The library was built by means of the immunoSEQ multiplex PCR assay. The table was pulled from immuneACCESS by TCRdb, which kept in-frame rearrangements only. Such tables lose some clones; where checked, under half of the loss comes from unresolved V genes, and the rest has no known cause. The sample table lists roughly 250,000 clones, 82% of them with a count of one. Of the sample, under 15% is held by the ten largest clones. What was sequenced was peripheral blood. The receptors shown here come from an older woman with active or convalescent COVID-19.

The rearrangement links TRBV5-5 to TRBJ1-5; 7 bases are shared with TRBD1. The CDR3 has 15 residues. Unmatched junction bases numbered 9, after V lost 3 bases and J lost 6 bases. Germline lookup yields CDR1 SGHKS and CDR2 YYEKEE (reference sequence). This CDR3 reads CASSYTGQVAQPQHF. The CDR3 nucleotides are TGTGCCAGCAGCTATACCGGACAGGTCGCTCAGCCCCAGCATTTT. The full variable domain, in which reference TRBV5-5 and TRBJ1-5 provide the parts outside the CDR3, is DAGVTQSPTHLIKTRGQQVTLRCSPISGHKSVSWYQQVLGQGPQFIFQYYEKEERGRGNFPDRFSARQFPNYSSELNVNALLLGDSALYLCASSYTGQVAQPQHFGDGTRLSIL.

The chain recombines TRBV2 with TRBJ1-2; D remains unclear. The CDR3 has 13 amino acids. Germline CDR1 reads SNHLY; CDR2 reads FYNNEI. Trimming took 2 bases from V and 7 from J, leaving 11 bases between them. The chain's CDR3 is CASSENSMVGYTF. CDR3 nucleotide sequence: TGTGCCAGCAGTGAAAACAGCATGGTTGGCTACACCTTC.

The chain is built from TRBV19 and TRBJ1-6; D possibly corresponds to TRBD1 (5 bases). CDR3 size: 13 residues. The V gene lost 8 bases and the J gene lost 3 bases, with 8 bases spanning the gap. Germline CDR1 LNHDA, CDR2 SQIVND (reference sequence). The CDR3 sequence: CASGANYNSPLHF. CDR3 DNA sequence: TGTGCCAGTGGGGCGAACTATAATTCACCCCTCCACTTT.

This clone was seen only a few times. V usage is TRBV4-2 and J usage is TRBJ2-1, with TRBD2 as a possible D gene (6 bases). The CDR3 is 15 amino acids. Germline-derived CDR1 and CDR2 are LGHNA and YNFKEQ. Trimming left V 4 bases short and J 4 bases short, with 14 bases between. The CDR3 DNA follows: TGTGCCAGCAGCCCAGAGACTAGAGGTTACAATGAGCAGTTCTTC. Amino acids: CASSPETRGYNEQFF.

The chain employs TRBV20-1 and TRBJ1-2, with 9 bases lining up with TRBD1. V trimming: 3 bases; J trimming: 4 bases; junction bases outside the gene matches: 12. This CDR3 comprises 16 residues. The germline CDR1 and CDR2 sequences are DFQATT and SNEGSKA (reference sequence). The CDR3 here is CSASRLQGAPGYGYTF. CDR3 DNA sequence: TGCAGTGCTAGTCGGCTACAGGGGGCTCCAGGCTATGGCTACACCTTC.

The chain recombines TRBV18 with TRBJ1-2, with 8 bases identical to TRBD1. J lost 6 bases, V lost 3 bases, and 6 bases had no gene match. Germline lookup yields CDR1 KGHSH and CDR2 LQKENI. This CDR3 is 14 amino acids long. The CDR3 loop is CASSPGTGPNGYTF. The CDR3 DNA reads as TGTGCCAGCTCACCCGGGACAGGACCAAATGGCTACACCTTC.

V gene TRBV15 combines with J gene TRBJ1-3; the D gene is possibly TRBD1 (5 bases). The V end lost 1 base, the J end lost 3 bases, and 10 bases lay between the germline ends. This CDR3 contains 15 residues. Germline assignment: CDR1 LNHNV and CDR2 YYDKDF (reference sequence). Here the CDR3 reads CATSRVGQGGNTIYF. In DNA, the CDR3 is TGTGCCACCAGCAGAGTGGGGCAGGGTGGAAACACCATATATTTT.

The rearrangement links TRBV14 to TRBJ2-1; D might be TRBD1 (6 bases). This CDR3 spans 18 amino acids. Trimming took off 6 bases at V and 3 bases at J, with 24 bases between the two ends. The V gene's germline CDR1 is SGHDN and CDR2 FVKESK. As DNA, the CDR3 is TGTGCCAGCAGTCAGGGGTTTAGGGGGTGGTCGGTCTACAATGAGCAGTTCTTC. Protein sequence: CASSQGFRGWSVYNEQFF.

This chain links TRBV19 with TRBJ1-6; D is uncertain. The CDR3 is 15 residues long. Germline CDR1 LNHDA, CDR2 SQIVND (reference sequence). The ends were cut back, 3 bases at V and 5 bases at J, with 11 bases in the middle. CDR3 sequence: CASSIGGLHNSPLHF. The CDR3 DNA reads as TGTGCCAGTAGTATCGGAGGTCTCCATAATTCACCCCTCCACTTT.

The V gene is TRBV9, the J gene TRBJ2-7; 10 nucleotides match TRBD2. The CDR3 length is 15 residues. Germline V gene data show CDR1 as SGDLS and CDR2 as YYNGEE. V lost 3 bases and J lost 1; bases outside the gene matches: 4. CDR3 nucleotides: TGTGCCAGCAGCGGAGGACTAGCGGATTCCTACGAGCAGTACTTC. It is translated as CASSGGLADSYEQYF.

The chain recombines TRBV6-2 or TRBV6-3 with TRBJ2-7; D perhaps matches TRBD1 (6 bases). Deletions cut 2 bases from V and 3 bases from J, with 20 bases between. CDR1 is MNHEY and CDR2 is SVGEGT in the germline V gene. The CDR3 totals 17 residues. CDR3: CASSYPPGSTGDYEQYF. The CDR3 nucleotides are TGTGCCAGCAGTTACCCGCCCGGCTCGACAGGTGACTACGAGCAGTACTTC.

The CDR3 nucleotides are TGTGCCAGTAGTAGGGACAGCCGAACTCCCCTCCACTTT. Its translation: CASSRDSRTPLHF. The chain carries TRBV19 and TRBJ1-6; TRBD1 matches at 7 bases. J was trimmed by 13 bases and V by 4 bases; bases with no gene match: 7. The germline CDR1 and CDR2 sequences are LNHDA and SQIVND (reference sequence). The CDR3 is 13 amino acids.

The V and J genes are TRBV7-9 and TRBJ1-4, with 9 bases lining up with TRBD1. The ends lost 8 bases at V and 5 bases at J; junction bases unmatched: 6. Looked up from germline, CDR1 is SEHNR and CDR2 is FQNEAQ (reference sequence). The CDR3 length is 14 residues. CDR3 in amino acids: CASATGGSNEKLFF. In DNA, the CDR3 is TGTGCCAGCGCAACAGGGGGCTCGAATGAAAAACTGTTTTTT. The complete variable domain, with remaining parts taken from reference TRBV7-9 and TRBJ1-4, reads DTGVSQNPRHKITKRGQNVTFRCDPISEHNRLYWYRQTLGQGPEFLTYFQNEAQLEKSRLLSDRFSAERPKGSFSTLEIQRTEQGDSAMYLCASATGGSNEKLFFGSGTQLSVL.